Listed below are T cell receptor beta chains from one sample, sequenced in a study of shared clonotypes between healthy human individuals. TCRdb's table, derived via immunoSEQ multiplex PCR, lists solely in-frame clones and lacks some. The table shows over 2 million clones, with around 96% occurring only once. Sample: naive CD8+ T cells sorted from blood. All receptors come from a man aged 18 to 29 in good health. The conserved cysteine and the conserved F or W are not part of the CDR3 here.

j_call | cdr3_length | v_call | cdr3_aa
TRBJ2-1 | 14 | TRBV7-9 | ASISSGGHHYNEQF
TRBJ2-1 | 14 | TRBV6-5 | ASSFPGRSSYNEQF
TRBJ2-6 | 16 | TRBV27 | ASSFGPGEGTGANVLT
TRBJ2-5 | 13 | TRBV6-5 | ASSWVVGGQETQY
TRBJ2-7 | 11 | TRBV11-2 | ASGTSGDYEQY
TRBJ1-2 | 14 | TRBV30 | AWSVDWKGANYGYT
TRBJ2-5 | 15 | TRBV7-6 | ASSSGLALAQQETQY
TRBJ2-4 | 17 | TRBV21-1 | ASSKAGGYRGGSKNIQY
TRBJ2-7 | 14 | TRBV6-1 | ASSEASGTVSYEQY
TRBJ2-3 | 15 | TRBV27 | ASSDRSTGWVTDTQY
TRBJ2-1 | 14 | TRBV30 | AWSGGGGFIVGEQF
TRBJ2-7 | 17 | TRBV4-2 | ASSQEAIPAGGLSYEQY
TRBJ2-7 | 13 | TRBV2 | ASSDRDRGPYEQY
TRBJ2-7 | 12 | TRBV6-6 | ASSYSMPSYEQY
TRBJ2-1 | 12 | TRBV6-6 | ASNPGQGFGEQF
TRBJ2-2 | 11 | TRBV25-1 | ASSGLNTGELF
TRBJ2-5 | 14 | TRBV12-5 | ASGLNPGTEQETQY
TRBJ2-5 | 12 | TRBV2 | ASSEGNSQETQY
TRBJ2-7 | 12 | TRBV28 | ASSETGGSYEQY
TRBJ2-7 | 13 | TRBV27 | ASSFGLAGGYEQY
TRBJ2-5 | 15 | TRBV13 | ASSAGLAGGRRETQY
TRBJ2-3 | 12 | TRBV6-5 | ASSSSGEGGGQY
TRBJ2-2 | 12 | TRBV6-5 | ASSSGGNTGELF
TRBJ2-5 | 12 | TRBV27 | ASSLQGGGETQY
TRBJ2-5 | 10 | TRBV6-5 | ASSPSQETQY
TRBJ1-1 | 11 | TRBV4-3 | ASRQQGFTEAF
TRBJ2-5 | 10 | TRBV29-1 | SVDLGLETQY